This T cell receptor (beta chain) was sequenced during a study of blood T cell repertoires in COVID-19. Libraries were prepared by immunoSEQ multiplex PCR; TCRdb keeps only in-frame clonotypes and omits some of them. Here the sample spans about 160,000 clones, about 85% being singletons. The CDR3 spans 15 residues. V shed 6 bases and J shed 0 bases, with 12 bases lying between them. Germline V gene data show CDR1 as MDHEN and CDR2 as SYDVKM. The Seattle site enrolled patients during active infection and followed them longitudinally. What was sequenced was peripheral blood. This sequence originates from a man older than 75 with COVID-19, enrolled during active disease. The chain is built from TRBV28 and TRBJ1-3; D unclear. The DNA for the CDR3 is TGTGCCAGCAGGCCTCCGACAAGCTCTGGAAACACCATATATTTT. Translating gives CASRPPTSSGNTIYF. The full variable domain, with the rest looked up from reference TRBV28 and TRBJ1-3, is DVKVTQSSRYLVKRTGEKVFLECVQDMDHENMFWYRQDPGLGLRLIYFSYDVKMKEKGDIPEGYSVSREKKERFSLILESASTNQTSMYLCASRPPTSSGNTIYFGEGSWLTVV.